One and the same sample provided the 5 T cell receptor beta chains below, sequenced in a study of blood T cells in healthy people across ages. Primed by a sample-barcoded 5' primer and a J-beta primer mix, a second PCR proceeded for about 6 to 11 cycles. Each CDR3 protein is one row after TCRdb ran MiXCR on the 5' RACE reads. The repertoire holds some 890,000 distinct CDR3 sequences, with 25% to 30% as singletons. The sample also formed part of further work on T cells of mothers and their children.

The sequenced material came from blood. These receptors were collected from a woman in her thirties or forties in good health.

As concerns this clonotype: A read error is possible here, since a much larger clone lies one base away. This sequence joins TRBV5-1 and TRBJ2-3, with 10 bases identical to TRBD2. The CDR3 spans 14 residues. Germline V CDR1 and CDR2: SGHRS, YFSETQ. The CDR3 loop reads CTSTRAGGPDTQYF. The CDR3 bases are TGCACCAGCACCCGAGCGGGGGGGCCGGATACGCAGTATTTT.

This clonotype has more than one count but fewer than ten. The J gene is TRBJ1-5, the V gene TRBV28, with a weak D call TRBD1 (5 bases). The germline gives CDR1 MDHEN, CDR2 SYDVKM. This CDR3 spans 14 amino acids. V was cut by 8 bases and J by 1 base, with 12 bases left in between. For the CDR3, the DNA is TGTGCCAGCTTTACGACAGTCAGCAATCAGCCCCAGCATTTT. As protein: CASFTTVSNQPQHF. Together with reference TRBV28 and TRBJ1-5, the CDR3 gives the full variable domain: DVKVTQSSRYLVKRTGEKVFLECVQDMDHENMFWYRQDPGLGLRLIYFSYDVKMKEKGDIPEGYSVSREKKERFSLILESASTNQTSMYLCASFTTVSNQPQHFGDGTRLSIL.

The V gene is TRBV7-8, the J gene TRBJ2-3; D uncertain. The V and J ends lost 6 bases and 6 bases respectively, with 10 bases between them. This CDR3 spans 12 amino acids. The germline CDR1 and CDR2 sequences are SGHVS and FQNEAQ. DNA for the CDR3: TGTGCCAGCAGTCGGCGGCTCGATACGCAGTATTTT. The encoded protein is CASSRRLDTQYF.

This clonotype was seen at least ten times. This chain joins TRBV5-1 and TRBJ2-3, with 9 bases that match TRBD2. Looked up from germline, CDR1 is SGHRS and CDR2 is YFSETQ. The ends lost 4 bases at V and 1 base at J; junction bases unmatched: 4. The CDR3 consists of 15 residues. The CDR3 region is CASSIVAGGTDTQYF. The DNA for the CDR3 is TGCGCCAGCAGCATAGTAGCGGGGGGCACAGATACGCAGTATTTT.

This clonotype showed up many times. This chain joins TRBV20-1 and TRBJ1-6, with D maybe TRBD1 (5 bases). Germline values: CDR1 DFQATT, CDR2 SNEGSKA (reference sequence). Trimming removed 7 bases from V and 0 bases from J, with 16 bases in between. There are 16 residues in the CDR3. Written as DNA, the CDR3 is TGCAGTGTTGACCCGACAGCGAGCTCCTATAATTCACCCCTCCACTTT. This translates into CSVDPTASSYNSPLHF.